The 3 T cell receptor beta chains presented below share a single source sample, sequenced in a study of CD8+CD57+ T cells in acquired aplastic anemia. For CDR3 and TCR beta VDJ profiling, genomic DNA was the template used. TCRdb processed the reads anew with MiXCR; each CDR3 protein has one entry. Here the sample spans 350,000 to 450,000 distinct CDR3 sequences, 65% to 80% being singletons. The sample comprised sorted CD4+, CD8+, or CD8+CD57+ T cells (not recorded which) from PBMCs. These receptors were taken from a human donor in good health, serving as a control.

For this clonotype: Germline and junction disagree at one end, which may indicate a read error. The CDR3 nucleotides are TGCGCCAGCAGTTCAGACGGGGTGGGTTTTCCCACGCATTTT. Its protein product is CASSSDGVGFPTHF. The chain combines TRBV7-9 with TRBJ1-5; D not resolved. The CDR3 has 14 residues. The germline CDR1 and CDR2 sequences are SEHNR and FQNEAQ (reference sequence).

Details on this clonotype: Sequence at one end of the junction differs from germline and may be a read error. The chain carries TRBV9 and TRBJ1-5; 9 bases line up with TRBD1. Germline CDR1 SGDLS, CDR2 YYNGEE. This CDR3 has 15 amino acids. This CDR3 is CASSRTGERTQPQHF. Written as DNA, the CDR3 is TGTGCCAGCAGTCGGACAGGGGAGAGAACTCAGCCCCAGCATTTC.

V and J are TRBV12-3 or TRBV12-4 and TRBJ1-2; 8 bases are shared with TRBD1. V shed 1 base and J 11 bases; nucleotides not matched to a gene: 6. The CDR3 consists of 13 residues. DNA for the CDR3: TGTGCCAGCAGTTTAGGGACAGGGTATGAGTACACCTTC. This gives the protein CASSLGTGYEYTF.